This T cell receptor beta chain was recovered during a study of blood T cell repertoires in COVID-19. Across the whole study: COVID-19 samples collected from the United States, Italy and Spain covered acute and convalescent phases. T cells, B-cell-depleted T cells, or PBMCs provided the cDNA or gDNA that served as material.

Ages ranged from about 18 to 89 years, with residence in 24 US areas. Only a few counts were recorded for this clone. Germline V CDR1 and CDR2: MGHDK, SYGVNS. The length of the CDR3 is 14 residues. Trimming cost V 6 bases and J 4 bases; bases outside gene matches: 8. Clones were read by immunoSEQ multiplex PCR, and TCRdb kept only the in-frame ones, dropping some. The table lists 130,000 to 150,000 clones, around four fifths of them singletons. This clonotype was sampled from a middle-aged woman who had recovered from COVID-19. Sequenced sample: PBMCs or T cells enriched from blood (not recorded which). V is TRBV25-1 and J is TRBJ2-5, with TRBD1 matching over 7 bases. Here the CDR3 reads CASRDRVGRETQYF. In DNA, the CDR3 is TGTGCCAGCAGAGACAGGGTGGGTAGAGAGACCCAGTACTTC.